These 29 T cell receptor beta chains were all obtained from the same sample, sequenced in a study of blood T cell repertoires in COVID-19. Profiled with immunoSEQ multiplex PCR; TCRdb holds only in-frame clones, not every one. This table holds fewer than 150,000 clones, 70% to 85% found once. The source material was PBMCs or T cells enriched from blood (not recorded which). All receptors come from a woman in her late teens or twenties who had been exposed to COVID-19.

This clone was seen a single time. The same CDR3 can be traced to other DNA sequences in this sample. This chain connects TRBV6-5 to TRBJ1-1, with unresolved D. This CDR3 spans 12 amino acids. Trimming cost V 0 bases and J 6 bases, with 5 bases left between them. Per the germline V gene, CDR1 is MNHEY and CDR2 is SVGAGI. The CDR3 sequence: CASSYSGAEAFF. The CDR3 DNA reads TGTGCCAGCAGTTACTCGGGCGCTGAAGCTTTCTTT.

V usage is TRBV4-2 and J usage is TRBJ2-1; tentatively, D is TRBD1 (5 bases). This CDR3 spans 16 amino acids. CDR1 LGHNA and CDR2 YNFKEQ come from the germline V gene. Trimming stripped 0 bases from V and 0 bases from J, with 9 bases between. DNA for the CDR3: TGTGCCAGCAGCCAAGACAGGGAAGGCTCCTACAATGAGCAGTTCTTC. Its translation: CASSQDREGSYNEQFF.

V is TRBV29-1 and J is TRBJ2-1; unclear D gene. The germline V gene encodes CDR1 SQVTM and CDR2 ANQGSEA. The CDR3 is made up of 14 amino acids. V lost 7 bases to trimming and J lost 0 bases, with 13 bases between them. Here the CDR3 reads CSAQTQSSYNEQFF. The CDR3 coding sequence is TGCAGCGCTCAGACACAGAGCTCCTACAATGAGCAGTTCTTC.

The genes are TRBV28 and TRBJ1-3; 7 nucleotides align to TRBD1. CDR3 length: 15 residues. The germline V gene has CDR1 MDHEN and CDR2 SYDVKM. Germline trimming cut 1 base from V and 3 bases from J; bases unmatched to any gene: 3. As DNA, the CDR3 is TGTGCCAGCAGTTTATTGTACAGGGGTGGAAACACCATATATTTT. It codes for CASSLLYRGGNTIYF.

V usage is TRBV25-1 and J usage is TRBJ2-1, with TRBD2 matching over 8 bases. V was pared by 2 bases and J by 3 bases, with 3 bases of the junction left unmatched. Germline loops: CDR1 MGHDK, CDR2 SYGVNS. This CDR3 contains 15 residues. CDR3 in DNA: TGTGCCAGCAGTGAAAGCGGGAGAGTCTACAATGAGCAGTTCTTC. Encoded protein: CASSESGRVYNEQFF. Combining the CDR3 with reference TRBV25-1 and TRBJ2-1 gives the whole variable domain EADIYQTPRYLVIGTGKKITLECSQTMGHDKMYWYQQDPGMELHLIHYSYGVNSTEKGDLSSESTVSRIRTEHFPLTLESARPSHTSQYLCASSESGRVYNEQFFGPGTRLTVL.

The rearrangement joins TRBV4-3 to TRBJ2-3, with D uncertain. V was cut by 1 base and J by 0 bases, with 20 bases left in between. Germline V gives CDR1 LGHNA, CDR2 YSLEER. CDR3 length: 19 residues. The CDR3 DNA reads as TGCGCCAGCAGCCAAGCATACCTGACTTGGCGGTCTAGCACAGATACGCAGTATTTT. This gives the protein CASSQAYLTWRSSTDTQYF.

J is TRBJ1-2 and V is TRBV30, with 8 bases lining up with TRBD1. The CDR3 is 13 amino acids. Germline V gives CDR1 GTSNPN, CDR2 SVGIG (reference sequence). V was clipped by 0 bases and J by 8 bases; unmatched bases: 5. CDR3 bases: TGTGCCTGGAGTGTAGGGTACAGGGGGGGCTACACCTTC. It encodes CAWSVGYRGGYTF.

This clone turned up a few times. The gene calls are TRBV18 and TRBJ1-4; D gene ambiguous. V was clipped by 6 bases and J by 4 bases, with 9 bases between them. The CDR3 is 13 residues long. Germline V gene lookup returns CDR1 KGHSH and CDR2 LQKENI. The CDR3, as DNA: TGTGCCAGCTCGTCAGGCCTTAATGAAAAACTGTTTTTT. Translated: CASSSGLNEKLFF.

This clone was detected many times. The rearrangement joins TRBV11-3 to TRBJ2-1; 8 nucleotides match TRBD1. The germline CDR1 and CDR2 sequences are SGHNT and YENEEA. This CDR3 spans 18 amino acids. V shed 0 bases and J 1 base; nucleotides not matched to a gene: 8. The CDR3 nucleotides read TGTGCCAGCAGCTTAGAACAGGGGGGTTCGACTTCCTACAATGAGCAGTTCTTC. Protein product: CASSLEQGGSTSYNEQFF.

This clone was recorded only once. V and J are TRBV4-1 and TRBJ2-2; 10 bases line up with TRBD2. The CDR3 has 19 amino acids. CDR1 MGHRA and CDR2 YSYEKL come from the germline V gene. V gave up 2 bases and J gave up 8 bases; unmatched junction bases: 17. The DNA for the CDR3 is TGCGCCAGCAGCCAAAAAGGAGCGAGCGGGAGGGCCCGTGGAGGGGAGCTGTTTTTT. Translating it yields CASSQKGASGRARGGELFF.

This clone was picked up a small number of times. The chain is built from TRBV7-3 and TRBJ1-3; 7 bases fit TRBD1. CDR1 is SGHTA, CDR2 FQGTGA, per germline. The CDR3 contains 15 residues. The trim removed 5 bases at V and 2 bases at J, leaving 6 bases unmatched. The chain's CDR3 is CASSPTGTAGNTIYF. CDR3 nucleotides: TGTGCCAGCAGCCCAACGGGGACAGCTGGAAACACCATATATTTT.

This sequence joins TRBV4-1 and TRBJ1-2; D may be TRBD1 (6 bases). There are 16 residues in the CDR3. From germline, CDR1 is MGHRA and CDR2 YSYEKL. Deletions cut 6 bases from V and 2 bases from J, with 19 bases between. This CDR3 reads CASSPSLGGANYGYTF. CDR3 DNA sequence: TGCGCCAGCAGTCCATCCCTCGGGGGGGCCAACTATGGCTACACCTTC.

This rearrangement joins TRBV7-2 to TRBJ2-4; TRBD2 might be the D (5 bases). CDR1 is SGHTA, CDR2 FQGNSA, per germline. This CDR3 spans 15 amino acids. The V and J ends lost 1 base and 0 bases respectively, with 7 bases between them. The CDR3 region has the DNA TGTGCCAGCAGCTTAGGCGGACTAGCCAAAAACATTCAGTACTTC. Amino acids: CASSLGGLAKNIQYF.

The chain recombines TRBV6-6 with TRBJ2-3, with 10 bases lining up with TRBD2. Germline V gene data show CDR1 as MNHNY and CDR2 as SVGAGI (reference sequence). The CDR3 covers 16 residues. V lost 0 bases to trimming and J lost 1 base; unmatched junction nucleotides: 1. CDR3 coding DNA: TGTGCCAGCAGTTACTCAGGGACTAGCGGCACAGATACGCAGTATTTT. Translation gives CASSYSGTSGTDTQYF.

The CDR3 sequence: CASSRGLAGGPADTQYF. The CDR3 DNA follows: TGTGCCAGCAGCCGTGGACTAGCGGGAGGGCCGGCAGATACGCAGTATTTT. The rearrangement joins TRBV7-9 to TRBJ2-3; 15 bases are shared with TRBD2. The V gene's germline CDR1 is SEHNR and CDR2 FQNEAQ (reference sequence). The junction had 7 bases not matched to a gene; V was cut back by 5 bases and J by 4 bases. CDR3 length: 17 residues. Complete variable domain (other parts from reference TRBV7-9 and TRBJ2-3): DTGVSQNPRHKITKRGQNVTFRCDPISEHNRLYWYRQTLGQGPEFLTYFQNEAQLEKSRLLSDRFSAERPKGSFSTLEIQRTEQGDSAMYLCASSRGLAGGPADTQYFGPGTRLTVL.

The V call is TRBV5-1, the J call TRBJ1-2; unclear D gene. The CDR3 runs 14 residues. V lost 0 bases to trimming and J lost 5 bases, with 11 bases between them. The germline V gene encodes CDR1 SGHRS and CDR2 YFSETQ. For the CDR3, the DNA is TGCGCCAGCAGCTTGGCCGGAGCCGAGTATGGCTACACCTTC. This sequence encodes CASSLAGAEYGYTF.

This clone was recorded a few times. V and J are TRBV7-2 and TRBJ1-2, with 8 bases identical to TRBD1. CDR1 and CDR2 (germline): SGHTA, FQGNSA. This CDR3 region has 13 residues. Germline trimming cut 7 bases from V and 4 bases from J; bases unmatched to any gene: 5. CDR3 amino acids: CASTTGTGYGYTF. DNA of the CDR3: TGTGCCAGCACCACCGGGACAGGCTATGGCTACACCTTC.

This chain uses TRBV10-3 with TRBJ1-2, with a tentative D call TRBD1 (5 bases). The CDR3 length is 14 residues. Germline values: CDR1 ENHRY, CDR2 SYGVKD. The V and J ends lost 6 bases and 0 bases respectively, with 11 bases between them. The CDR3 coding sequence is TGTGCCATCAGGAACAGGATAGCTAACTATGGCTACACCTTC. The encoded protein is CAIRNRIANYGYTF.

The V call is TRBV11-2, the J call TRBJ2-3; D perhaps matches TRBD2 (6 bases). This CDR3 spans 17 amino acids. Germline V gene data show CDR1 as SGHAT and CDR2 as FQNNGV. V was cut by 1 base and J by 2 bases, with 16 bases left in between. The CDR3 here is CASSLVGSGLITDTQYF. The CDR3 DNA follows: TGTGCCAGCAGCTTAGTAGGTAGCGGACTGATCACAGATACGCAGTATTTT.

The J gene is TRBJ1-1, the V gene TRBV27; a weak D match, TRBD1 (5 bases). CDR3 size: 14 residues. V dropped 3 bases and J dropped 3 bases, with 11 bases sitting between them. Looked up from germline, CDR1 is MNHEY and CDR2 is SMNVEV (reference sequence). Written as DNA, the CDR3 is TGTGCCAGCAGTTTCGGGGGAAGTCACACTGAAGCTTTCTTT. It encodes CASSFGGSHTEAFF.

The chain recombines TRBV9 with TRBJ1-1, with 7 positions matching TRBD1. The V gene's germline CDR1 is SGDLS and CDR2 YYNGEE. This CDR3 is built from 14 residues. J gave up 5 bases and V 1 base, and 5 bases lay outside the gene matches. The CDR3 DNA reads TGTGCCAGCAGCGTAACAGGGGCTGGAACTGAAGCTTTCTTT. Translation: CASSVTGAGTEAFF.

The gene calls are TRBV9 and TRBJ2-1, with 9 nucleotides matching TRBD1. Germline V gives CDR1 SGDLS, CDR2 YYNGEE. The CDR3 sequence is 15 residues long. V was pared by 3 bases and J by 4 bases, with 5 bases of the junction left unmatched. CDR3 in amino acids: CASSAQGAGYNEQFF. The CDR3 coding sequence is TGTGCCAGCAGCGCACAGGGGGCAGGGTACAATGAGCAGTTCTTC.

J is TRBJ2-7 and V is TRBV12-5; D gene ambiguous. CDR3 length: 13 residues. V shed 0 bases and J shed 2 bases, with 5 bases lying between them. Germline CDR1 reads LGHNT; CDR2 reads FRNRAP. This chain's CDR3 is CASGLVNTYEQYF. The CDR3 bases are TGTGCTAGTGGTTTGGTAAACACCTACGAGCAGTACTTC.

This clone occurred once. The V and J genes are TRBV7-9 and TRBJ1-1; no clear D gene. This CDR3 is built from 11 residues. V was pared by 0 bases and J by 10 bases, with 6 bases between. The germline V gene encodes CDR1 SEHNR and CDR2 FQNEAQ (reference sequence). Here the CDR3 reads CASSLATGAFF. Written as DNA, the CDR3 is TGTGCCAGCAGCTTAGCTACCGGAGCTTTCTTT.

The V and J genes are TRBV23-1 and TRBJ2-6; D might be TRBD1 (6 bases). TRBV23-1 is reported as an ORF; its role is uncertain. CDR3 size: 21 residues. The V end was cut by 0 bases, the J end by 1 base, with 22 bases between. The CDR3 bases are TGCGCCAGCAGTCAATCTAAGGAGCAGGCGACAGGAAGATCTGGGGCCAACGTCCTGACTTTC. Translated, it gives CASSQSKEQATGRSGANVLTF.

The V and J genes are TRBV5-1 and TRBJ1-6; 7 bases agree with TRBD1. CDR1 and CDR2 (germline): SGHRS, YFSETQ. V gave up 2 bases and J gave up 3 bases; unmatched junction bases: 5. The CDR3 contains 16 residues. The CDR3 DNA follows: TGCGCCAGCAGCTTAGGGGGCCTCGACTATAATTCACCCCTCCACTTT. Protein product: CASSLGGLDYNSPLHF.

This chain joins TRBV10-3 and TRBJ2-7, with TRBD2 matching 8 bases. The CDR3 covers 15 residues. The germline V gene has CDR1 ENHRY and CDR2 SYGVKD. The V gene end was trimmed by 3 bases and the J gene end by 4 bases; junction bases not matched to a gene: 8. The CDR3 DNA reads TGTGCCATCAGTGATCCGGGACTAGTAGAATACGAGCAGTACTTC. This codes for CAISDPGLVEYEQYF.

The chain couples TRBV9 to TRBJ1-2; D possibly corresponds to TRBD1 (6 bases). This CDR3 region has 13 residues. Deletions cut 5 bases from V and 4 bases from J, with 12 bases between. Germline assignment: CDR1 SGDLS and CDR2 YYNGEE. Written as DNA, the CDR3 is TGTGCCAGCAGTCTACAGGGTAGCTATGGCTACACCTTC. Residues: CASSLQGSYGYTF.

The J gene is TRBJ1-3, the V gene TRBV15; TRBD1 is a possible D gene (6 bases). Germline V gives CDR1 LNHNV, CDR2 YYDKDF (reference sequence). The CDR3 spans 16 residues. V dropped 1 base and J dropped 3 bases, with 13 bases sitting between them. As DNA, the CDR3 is TGTGCCACCAGCAGAGCAGGGGAACTAGGTGGAAACACCATATATTTT. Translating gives CATSRAGELGGNTIYF.